The 20 T cell receptor beta chains in this list originate from one sample, sequenced in a study of shared clonotypes between healthy human individuals. Measured with immunoSEQ multiplex PCR; TCRdb has only the in-frame clones, and not every one. The data show millions of clones, with roughly nine tenths seen just once and around 0.14% held by the top ten. The material sequenced was naive CD4+ T cells sorted from blood. Subset here: CD45RA+ positively selected. The receptors here all came from a man aged 18 to 29 in good health.

About this clone itself: One end of the junction does not line up with germline, which may come from a read error. The rearrangement links TRBV5-1 to TRBJ1-1, with 9 positions matching TRBD1. This CDR3 is 13 amino acids long. Germline V gene sequence: CDR1 SGHRS, CDR2 YFSETQ. CDR3 sequence (DNA): TGCGCCAGCAGCAACACAGGGGGCACTGGAGCTTTCTTT. Its protein product is CASSNTGGTGAFF. The full variable domain, completed using reference TRBV5-1 and TRBJ1-1, is KAGVTQTPRYLIKTRGQQVTLSCSPISGHRSVSWYQQTPGQGLQFLFEYFSETQRNKGNFPGRFSGRQFSNSRSEMNVSTLELGDSALYLCASSNTGGTGAFFGQGTRLTVV.

The rearrangement links TRBV18 to TRBJ1-1, with D unresolved. The CDR3 has 12 residues. Germline V gene sequence: CDR1 KGHSH, CDR2 LQKENI. The germline V and J ends were trimmed by 2 bases and 11 bases, with 12 bases remaining between them. CDR3 protein: CASSPAAGWAFF. CDR3 coding DNA: TGTGCCAGCTCACCAGCGGCGGGGTGGGCTTTCTTT. Full variable domain (outside the CDR3, taken from reference TRBV18 and TRBJ1-1): NAGVMQNPRHLVRRRGQEARLRCSPMKGHSHVYWYRQLPEEGLKFMVYLQKENIIDESGMPKERFSAEFPKEGPSILRIQQVVRGDSAAYFCASSPAAGWAFFGQGTRLTVV.

The CDR3 loop reads CASSQEGTGSSYNEQFF. CDR3 nucleotide sequence: TGCGCCAGCAGCCAAGAAGGTACAGGTTCTTCCTACAATGAGCAGTTCTTC. The chain links TRBV4-1 to TRBJ2-1; D perhaps matches TRBD1 (5 bases). The CDR3 contains 17 residues. In germline, CDR1 is MGHRA, CDR2 YSYEKL. Between the trimmed V and J ends, which lost 0 bases and 1 base, there was a span of 13 bases.

The chain combines TRBV5-1 with TRBJ1-2, with TRBD1 matching 8 bases. V lost 1 base and J lost 4; bases outside the gene matches: 9. Germline V gene data show CDR1 as SGHRS and CDR2 as YFSETQ. The CDR3 sequence is 16 residues long. CDR3 amino acids: CASSLQGTGGGYGYTF. The CDR3 nucleotides read TGCGCCAGCAGCTTGCAGGGTACAGGGGGAGGCTATGGCTACACCTTC.

V is TRBV27 and J is TRBJ1-3; maybe TRBD1 (5 bases). Germline values: CDR1 MNHEY, CDR2 SMNVEV (reference sequence). The CDR3 covers 13 residues. Deletions cut 7 bases from V and 0 bases from J, with 7 bases between. The CDR3 protein is CASIQGSGNTIYF. The CDR3 DNA reads as TGTGCCAGCATCCAGGGCTCTGGAAACACCATATATTTT.

V usage is TRBV6-6 and J usage is TRBJ1-4; D might be TRBD1 (6 bases). Trimming left V 5 bases short and J 7 bases short, with 20 bases between. The CDR3 is 16 amino acids. CDR1 and CDR2 from the germline V gene are MNHNY and SVGAGI (reference sequence). The CDR3: CASSPRGGRGGEKLFF. The DNA for the CDR3 is TGTGCCAGCAGTCCCCGGGGGGGGCGCGGGGGTGAAAAACTGTTTTTT.

This clone was recorded only once. V and J are TRBV10-3 and TRBJ2-2; 7 nucleotides match TRBD1. The germline V gene encodes CDR1 ENHRY and CDR2 SYGVKD. The CDR3 has 16 residues. The J segment lost 6 bases and the V segment lost 0 bases, leaving 7 bases of the junction unmatched. DNA of the CDR3: TGTGCCATCAGTGAGTCGGCGCAGGGGGTCTCCGGGGAGCTGTTTTTT. It specifies CAISESAQGVSGELFF.

The chain employs TRBV7-2 and TRBJ2-5, with TRBD1 identical over 8 bases. The V gene's germline CDR1 is SGHTA and CDR2 FQGNSA. This CDR3 spans 15 amino acids. J lost 5 bases, V lost 5 bases, and 10 bases had no gene match. The CDR3 DNA reads TGTGCCAGCAGCCCCGGGGCAGGGGGCGCGGAGACCCAGTACTTC. This codes for CASSPGAGGAETQYF.

V gene TRBV15 combines with J gene TRBJ2-7; TRBD2 is a possible D gene (7 bases). V lost 0 bases and J lost 5, with 14 bases in between. This CDR3 has 15 amino acids. The germline CDR1 and CDR2 sequences are LNHNV and YYDKDF (reference sequence). The CDR3, as DNA: TGTGCCACCAGCAGAGAACCGGGGGGCCTCCACGAGCAGTACTTC. Its translation: CATSREPGGLHEQYF.

Points on this clone: The same CDR3 can be traced to other DNA sequences in this sample. V is TRBV27 and J is TRBJ1-2, with D uncertain. CDR1 is MNHEY, CDR2 SMNVEV, per germline (reference sequence). The length of the CDR3 is 12 residues. V was trimmed by 4 bases and J by 8 bases, leaving 11 bases between them. CDR3 nucleotide sequence: TGTGCCAGCAGTTCGCGGGTAGGAGGCTACACCTTC. Translating gives CASSSRVGGYTF.

The chain carries TRBV6-1 and TRBJ2-5; D not certain. This CDR3 region has 14 residues. Trimming cost V 2 bases and J 8 bases, with 15 bases left between them. CDR1 is MNHNS and CDR2 is SASEGT in the germline V gene. The CDR3: CASSEISSVGTQYF. The CDR3 coding sequence is TGTGCCAGCAGTGAAATCTCTAGTGTCGGTACCCAGTACTTC.

The rearrangement uses TRBV11-3 and TRBJ2-7; D might be TRBD1 (6 bases). V was cut by 5 bases and J by 7 bases, with 21 bases left in between. The germline V gene encodes CDR1 SGHNT and CDR2 YENEEA. The CDR3 runs to 15 residues. In nucleotides, the CDR3 is TGTGCCAGCAGCCCTTCACAGGGAGAATCGAGGGAGCAGTACTTC. Translating it yields CASSPSQGESREQYF.

The J gene is TRBJ2-7, the V gene TRBV7-2; the match to TRBD1 covers 11 bases. The junction had 11 bases not matched to a gene; V was cut back by 5 bases and J by 5 bases. The V gene's germline CDR1 is SGHTA and CDR2 FQGNSA. There are 16 residues in the CDR3. The CDR3 region is CASSLQFGTGGHEQYF. The CDR3 DNA sequence: TGTGCCAGCAGCCTCCAGTTCGGGACAGGGGGACACGAGCAGTACTTC.

This chain uses TRBV2 with TRBJ1-5; TRBD1 agrees at 7 bases. The CDR3 is 15 residues long. Germline values: CDR1 SNHLY, CDR2 FYNNEI. Losses at the gene ends were 7 bases for V and 2 bases for J; bases not matched to a gene: 8. The CDR3 sequence: CASTAVTGGNQPQHF. CDR3 sequence (DNA): TGTGCCAGCACTGCGGTCACAGGGGGCAATCAGCCCCAGCATTTT.

V and J are TRBV27 and TRBJ2-7, with 7 bases matching TRBD1. The CDR3 loop spans 16 amino acids. After removal of 1 base from V and 1 base from J, the junction contained 7 bases not matched to a gene. Looked up from germline, CDR1 is MNHEY and CDR2 is SMNVEV (reference sequence). CDR3 sequence: CASSLWGQPNSYEQYF. CDR3 sequence (DNA): TGTGCCAGCAGTTTATGGGGACAGCCCAATTCCTACGAGCAGTACTTC.

This clone was picked up one time. The chain employs TRBV7-9 and TRBJ2-7; perhaps TRBD2 as D (6 bases). The length of the CDR3 is 15 residues. Trimming removed 5 bases from V and 6 bases from J, with 20 bases in between. Looked up from germline, CDR1 is SEHNR and CDR2 is FQNEAQ (reference sequence). For the CDR3, the DNA is TGTGCCAGCAGCCCGTCACCGGGAGTGGGCGGCGAGCAGTACTTC. Translating gives CASSPSPGVGGEQYF. Looking up the rest from reference TRBV7-9 and TRBJ2-7 gives the full variable domain: DTGVSQNPRHKITKRGQNVTFRCDPISEHNRLYWYRQTLGQGPEFLTYFQNEAQLEKSRLLSDRFSAERPKGSFSTLEIQRTEQGDSAMYLCASSPSPGVGGEQYFGPGTRLTVT.

The chain links TRBV5-8 to TRBJ1-4; D is unresolved. The CDR3 has 14 amino acids. Germline values: CDR1 SGHTS, CDR2 YDEGEE. With 4 bases removed from V and 3 bases from J, the gap between germline ends came to 10 bases. CDR3 coding DNA: TGTGCCAGCAGCAGTTTGGAAGCTAATGAAAAACTGTTTTTT. This gives the protein CASSSLEANEKLFF. The whole variable domain, remainder taken from reference TRBV5-8 and TRBJ1-4, is EAGVTQSPTHLIKTRGQQATLRCSPISGHTSVYWYQQALGLGLQFLLWYDEGEERNRGNFPPRFSGRQFPNYSSELNVNALELEDSALYLCASSSLEANEKLFFGSGTQLSVL.

This clone is a singleton in its sample. J is TRBJ2-1 and V is TRBV19; TRBD1 is a possible D gene (5 bases). The length of the CDR3 is 17 residues. From germline, CDR1 is LNHDA and CDR2 SQIVND (reference sequence). Trimming left V 8 bases short and J 0 bases short, with 20 bases between. The CDR3 is CASSLLSKGLSYNEQFF. The CDR3 DNA reads as TGTGCCAGTTCCCTTTTATCCAAGGGGCTCTCCTACAATGAGCAGTTCTTC. The variable domain in full, with the rest retrieved from reference TRBV19 and TRBJ2-1, is DGGITQSPKYLFRKEGQNVTLSCEQNLNHDAMYWYRQDPGQGLRLIYYSQIVNDFQKGDIAEGYSVSREKKESFPLTVTSAQKNPTAFYLCASSLLSKGLSYNEQFFGPGTRLTVL.

CDR3 coding DNA: TGTGCCAGCTCACCACCGGGACAGCCGTTTTCCTACGAGCAGTACTTC. Protein product: CASSPPGQPFSYEQYF. The gene calls are TRBV18 and TRBJ2-7; 7 bases align to TRBD1. The ends lost 0 bases at V and 1 base at J; junction bases unmatched: 6. Germline V gene lookup returns CDR1 KGHSH and CDR2 LQKENI. CDR3 size: 16 residues.

Regarding this clone: Distinct nucleotide sequences in the sample also encode this CDR3. The V and J genes are TRBV18 and TRBJ2-2; D could derive from TRBD1 or TRBD2 (5 bases each). The CDR3 is made up of 14 amino acids. CDR1 and CDR2 (germline): KGHSH, LQKENI. With 1 base removed from V and 4 bases from J, the gap between germline ends came to 7 bases. CDR3 amino acids: CASSPQGSTGELFF. DNA of the CDR3: TGTGCCAGCTCACCACAGGGGAGCACCGGGGAGCTGTTTTTT.